The clone carrying this T cell receptor beta chain came up a few times. The data were taken from a study of T-cell reconstitution after alpha-beta-depleted transplantation in children. After removal of 10 bases from V and 5 bases from J, the junction contained 14 bases not matched to a gene. The CDR3 loop spans 16 amino acids. Researchers prepared the TCRbeta library using unique molecular identifiers, the study reports. In TCRdb, the PCR reads were re-called with MiXCR into one record per CDR3 protein. Of just under 550,000 distinct CDR3 sequences listed, around 17% were seen once; the top ten hold roughly 3.3%.

Sample: PBMCs from the stem cell graft donor, taken from the stem cell graft. The gene calls are TRBV12-3 or TRBV12-4 and TRBJ2-3; 11 positions match TRBD2. The sequence was obtained from a human donor who donated a stem cell graft to a child with acute lymphoblastic leukemia. This CDR3 reads CATENGVAGGVDTQYF. CDR3 coding DNA: TGTGCCACCGAAAACGGGGTAGCGGGAGGGGTAGATACGCAGTATTTT.